The entry below gives a single TCR beta chain sequence along with its context. What this receptor recognizes is not known. No much larger clone exists at a distance of one base, and base qualities are not known. The sample originates from a study of shared clonotypes between healthy human individuals (dated by TCRdb to the early 2020s). With respect to the entire study: Three men and a couple of women, aged 18 to 49 years, made up the cohort. For each donor, CD4 naive and CD4 memory were each given three plates, CD8 naive was given two plates, and CD8 memory was given one plate. Between about 0.9 and 9 billion PBMCs per donor were obtained by leukapheresis. To increase sequencing depth and limit assay-specific biases, different laboratories used diverse techniques to prepare libraries and sequence TCR repertoires. To estimate repertoire size and how much clonotype sharing occurs between individuals, the study deeply sequenced the blood TCR repertoires of five healthy adults. The paper as a whole reports these results and caveats: Pairwise subsampling led to the expectation that sequencing depth would affect the degree of clonotype sharing among donors. The genetic and exposure-history diversity represented was limited by the small number of donors. Sampling was restricted to blood, and TCR repertoires in tissues likely differ from the TCR repertoires found in blood. Across a handful of donors, roughly 5.1% of naive CD4, roughly 3.4% of naive CD8, roughly 2.2% of memory CD4, and under 0.45% of memory CD8 clonotypes were shared. Larger estimated clonotype richness was generally found for naive subsets than for memory subsets. Rarefaction of sorted-subset datasets indicated incomplete sequencing despite the large sequencing depth. Compared with non-shared clonotypes, clonotypes shared by all four sorted-subset donors had higher generation probabilities.

The donors were healthy, HIV-negative adults who had no recently reported acute infections or vaccinations. Only Caucasian adults living in Nashville, Tennessee, USA were represented among the donors. Magnetic negative selection was used to enrich CD4+ T cells, after which naive cells were positively selected on CD45RA and the negative fraction became the memory subset. Blood was obtained by leukapheresis, after which PBMCs were separated by Ficoll-Histopaque density gradient centrifugation and cryopreserved in liquid nitrogen vapor phase. Analytical flow cytometry was used to check the purity and quantity of every magnetically sorted T cell population. From each sorted fraction, genomic DNA was isolated and quantified by UV absorbance on a Nanodrop 2000c. Including the terminal cysteine and phenylalanine, the CDR3 comprises 19 residues. The DNA shown is the 57-base CDR3, in frame from base 1. V is clipped by 1 base and J by 3 bases, and the sequence between their germline boundaries is 22 bases long. Looking up the germline V gene yields CDR1 KGHSH and CDR2 LQKENI.

Using the deep immunoSEQ assay, multiplex PCR amplified TCR CDR3 regions from genomic DNA. For each cell subset, the extracted genomic DNA was distributed evenly across all wells of several immunoSEQ 96-well plates, and each plate served as one replicate. For sorted subsets, around 200 ng genomic DNA, equal to some 28,000 T cell genomes, was loaded into each replicate PCR. Purified libraries were quantified with a Qubit 3.0 fluorometer, sized on a Bioanalyzer 2100, and re-quantified with the KAPA Library Quantification kit. Every immunoSEQ 96-well plate was sequenced on a dedicated single-read 150-cycle Illumina NextSeq 550 flow cell. Under the source paper's analysis protocol: Because the immunoSEQ output held only junctional sequences and lacked quality scores, the filtering could not match the filtering applied to full-length reads. Sequences were annotated with PyIR, a Python wrapper for IgBLAST v1.9, and V/J genes and CDR3 were assigned using IMGT germline references. Any read was removed if the V/J assignment was weak (E-value above 1e-6), the CDR3 was missing, or the read contained stop codons, out-of-frame junctions, or ambiguous translated residues. V3J clonotypes were defined as sequences sharing an identical inferred V gene, J gene, and CDR3 amino acid sequence. To compute the percentage overlap between repertoires, the number of shared unique clonotypes was divided by the size of the smaller repertoire. Three approaches were used to assess repertoire richness: RTK rarefaction, the Chao1 estimator, and Recon v2.1 estimates of unobserved clonotypes. OLGA was used to compute generation probabilities for all TCRbeta clonotypes that the gDNA method yielded from a few donors. In TCRdb, the immuneACCESS table is reduced to in-frame sequences with V and J assigned. These tables do not hold every clone; where another copy was compared, an unresolved V gene accounts for under half, and the others remain unexplained. Clonal size and the V and J genes are those of that table, whereas D and trimming came from the DNA. Within this sample are approximately 2.5 million clones, with under 95% of them counted one time only. The top ten clonotypes cover about 0.34% of the sample.

This chain joins TRBV18 to TRBJ1-5, and the D gene may be TRBD1, 6 bases matching. Sequencing was performed on naive CD4+ T cells from PBMCs. The sample's cell subset or site label is to be understood as: CD45RA+ positively selected. This clonotype was sampled from a man aged 18-30 years in good health. Some clones in this sample may be carry-over from other donors' samples. This receptor has the CDR3 CASSPQDIGGPPPNQPQHF. The sequenced DNA is TGTGCCAGCTCACCACAGGATATCGGGGGCCCTCCTCCCAATCAGCCCCAGCATTTT. Reference TRBV18 and TRBJ1-5 genes cover what lies past the CDR3, so the full variable domain is NAGVMQNPRHLVRRRGQEARLRCSPMKGHSHVYWYRQLPEEGLKFMVYLQKENIIDESGMPKERFSAEFPKEGPSILRIQQVVRGDSAAYFCASSPQDIGGPPPNQPQHFGDGTRLSIL.